This section outlines one T cell receptor (beta chain) sequence together with its context. Its antigen is still unknown. This record belongs to a study of T-cell reconstitution after alpha-beta-depleted transplantation in children. Study-wide points: Surviving thymic progenitors and recipient T cells were the source of high TCRbeta diversity at day 60 in some patients. As was reported, about two months after transplant, alpha-beta T cells came from several hundred expanded graft clones.

Trimming removed 1 base at V and 0 bases at J, with 16 bases between. The CDR3 extends over 18 amino acids. The germline CDR1 and CDR2 sequences are DFQATT and SNEGSKA (reference sequence). The authors prepared the TCRbeta library with unique molecular identifiers. TCRdb recomputed calls from the PCR reads with MiXCR, one row per CDR3 protein. The sample yields hundreds of thousands of distinct CDR3 sequences, under 30% seen once. The rearrangement links TRBV20-1 to TRBJ2-6; D is perhaps TRBD1 or TRBD2 (5 bases each). The TCR was taken from a female patient between 2 and 15 years old who had a stem cell transplant for congenital amegakaryocytic thrombocytopenia, so the T cells may come from the graft donor. The sample was PBMCs, mostly from graft donor cells, taken 360 days after TCRalphabeta/CD19-depleted stem cell transplant. The CDR3 DNA follows: TGCAGTGCTAGAGGGCCGGGGCCGAGGCTCTCTGGGGCCAACGTCCTGACTTTC. It encodes CSARGPGPRLSGANVLTF.